The 2 T cell receptor beta chains reported below all come from one sample, sequenced in a study of response to subunit inactivated influenza vaccine. TCRdb re-analysed the RT-PCR reads in MiXCR, keeping a single row per CDR3 protein. The table lists under 200,000 distinct CDR3 sequences, about a tenth of them singletons, with 9.5% to 15% in the top ten. The sequences come from non-naive T cells sorted from PBMCs, collected around seven weeks after vaccination. The receptors come from a man aged 50-60 years who received an inactivated influenza vaccine.

This clonotype came up a few times. This chain links TRBV5-5 with TRBJ2-1; D is possibly TRBD1 or TRBD2 (5 bases each). CDR3 length: 12 residues. V lost 3 bases, J lost 9 bases, and 10 bases lay in between. Germline V gives CDR1 SGHKS, CDR2 YYEKEE (reference sequence). CDR3 in DNA: TGTGCCAGCAGCTCCCCTGGGGGTGAGCAGTTCTTC. It encodes CASSSPGGEQFF.

This clonotype was seen a handful of times. The genes are TRBV7-2 and TRBJ2-7; a possible D gene is TRBD2 (7 bases). V was trimmed by 2 bases and J by 5 bases, leaving 13 bases between them. This CDR3 is built from 14 residues. Germline values: CDR1 SGHTA, CDR2 FQGNSA. The CDR3: CASSLSGGNDEQYF. The CDR3, as DNA: TGTGCCAGCAGCTTATCGGGGGGCAACGACGAGCAGTACTTC.